The clone carrying this TCR beta chain was seen a handful of times. Its specificity is unknown. Patients had urothelial carcinoma that was locally advanced or metastatic. The germline gives CDR1 SGDLS, CDR2 YYNGEE. Trimming shortened V by 0 bases and J by 0 bases, and 9 bases separated the two germline ends. The length of the CDR3 is 15 residues. These data are taken from a study of PD-L1 blockade in urothelial cancer. Overall study: Prior chemotherapy in patients spanned 0 to 3 regimens.

Notes on the study in general: Below-median TCR clonality that was measured in pretreatment blood predicted better survival.

Measured with immunoSEQ multiplex PCR; TCRdb has only the in-frame clones, and not every one. The sample has about 51,000 clones; around 88% are singletons. The chain employs TRBV9 and TRBJ1-1; no firm D call. This receptor was taken from a man in his 60s with urothelial cancer. The specimen comprised PBMCs, sampled around atezolizumab (anti-PD-L1) treatment. For the CDR3, the DNA is TGTGCCAGCAGCGTAGGAGAGTCCTTGAACACTGAAGCTTTCTTT. This gives the protein CASSVGESLNTEAFF.